The sequence of this TCR beta chain was determined in a study of blood T cell repertoires in COVID-19. On the study more broadly: The origin of the acute and convalescent COVID-19 samples was the United States, Italy and Spain.

Under the authors' procedure: Amplifying reference gene primers gave estimates of nucleated cell counts. Generated by immunoSEQ multiplex PCR, the TCRdb table keeps only in-frame clones and is missing some. The V and J calls and clone size come from that table; D and trimming were worked out from the DNA. The table has 300,000 or so clones, 65% to 85% seen once; the top ten hold 1.2%. CDR1 is SGHTA, CDR2 FQGNSA, per germline. This CDR3 spans 15 amino acids. V lost 1 base and J 4 bases, leaving 11 bases between the germline ends. The chain carries TRBV7-2 and TRBJ1-3, with unresolved D. This TCR came from a woman aged 45-65 years with acute or convalescent COVID-19. Source material: peripheral blood. The CDR3 sequence: CASSLGAAEGNTIYF. CDR3 DNA sequence: TGTGCCAGCAGCTTAGGAGCGGCAGAAGGAAACACCATATATTTT.